Following are 32 T cell receptor beta chains from one sample sequenced in a study of T cell changes during pregnancy in multiple sclerosis. The repertoire was sequenced with immunoSEQ multiplex PCR; TCRdb's copy has only in-frame clones and lacks some. The table shows roughly 15,000 clones, with 80% to 90% occurring only once. Source: CD8+ T cells from peripheral blood mononuclear cells, taken in the first trimester of pregnancy. The receptors originated from a female donor with multiple sclerosis, enrolled in a pregnancy study.

The chain uses TRBV27 and TRBJ1-1; TRBD1 matches 9 bases. This CDR3 is built from 17 residues. Germline V lookup: CDR1 MNHEY, CDR2 SMNVEV (reference sequence). The junction had 13 bases not matched to a gene; V was cut back by 8 bases and J by 0 bases. This CDR3 is CASGPGTGRGVNTEAFF. The CDR3 DNA reads TGTGCCAGCGGGCCCGGGACAGGGAGAGGGGTGAACACTGAAGCTTTCTTT.

This chain uses TRBV5-1 with TRBJ2-1; D is possibly TRBD2 (6 bases). V gave up 3 bases and J gave up 0 bases, with 13 bases separating them. Germline V gives CDR1 SGHRS, CDR2 YFSETQ. The CDR3 totals 16 residues. CDR3 DNA sequence: TGCGCCAGCAGCTGCGATAGCGGATACTCCTACAATGAGCAGTTCTTC. Amino acids: CASSCDSGYSYNEQFF.

The chain carries TRBV9 and TRBJ2-7; 7 nucleotides agree with TRBD1. J gave up 0 bases and V 4 bases, and 7 bases lay outside the gene matches. The germline CDR1 and CDR2 sequences are SGDLS and YYNGEE. This CDR3 comprises 15 residues. The CDR3 nucleotides read TGTGCCAGCAGCCTCGGGGACAGCGACTCCTACGAGCAGTACTTC. It codes for CASSLGDSDSYEQYF.

The rearrangement uses TRBV10-3 and TRBJ2-7; 13 bases align to TRBD2. The CDR3 contains 15 residues. V was pared by 0 bases and J by 9 bases, with 5 bases of the junction left unmatched. CDR1 is ENHRY and CDR2 is SYGVKD in the germline V gene. The CDR3 sequence is CAISESLAGGPAQYF. The CDR3 DNA follows: TGTGCCATCAGTGAGTCACTAGCGGGAGGGCCGGCGCAGTACTTC.

This chain joins TRBV19 and TRBJ2-3; possible D gene TRBD1, 6 bases. CDR1 and CDR2 (germline): LNHDA, SQIVND (reference sequence). CDR3 size: 16 residues. The V and J ends lost 6 bases and 3 bases respectively, with 19 bases between them. Here the CDR3 reads CASRRRGEGTTDTQYF. Written as DNA, the CDR3 is TGTGCCAGTAGGAGGCGAGGAGAGGGGACAACAGATACGCAGTATTTT. The complete variable domain, with remaining parts taken from reference TRBV19 and TRBJ2-3, reads DGGITQSPKYLFRKEGQNVTLSCEQNLNHDAMYWYRQDPGQGLRLIYYSQIVNDFQKGDIAEGYSVSREKKESFPLTVTSAQKNPTAFYLCASRRRGEGTTDTQYFGPGTRLTVL.

The V and J genes are TRBV30 and TRBJ1-3; TRBD1 might be the D (5 bases). Deletions cut 0 bases from V and 4 bases from J, with 16 bases between. This CDR3 spans 16 amino acids. The germline CDR1 and CDR2 sequences are GTSNPN and SVGIG (reference sequence). CDR3 coding DNA: TGTGCCTGGAGTGTACGTGGCAGGGTAGTCGGAAACACCATATATTTT. Encoded protein: CAWSVRGRVVGNTIYF.

Relative to its sample, this clone is medium-sized. V gene TRBV10-1 combines with J gene TRBJ2-7, with 7 bases matching TRBD1. Looked up from germline, CDR1 is WNHNN and CDR2 is SYGVQD (reference sequence). The CDR3 runs 12 residues. Germline trimming cut 7 bases from V and 6 bases from J; bases unmatched to any gene: 6. CDR3 sequence: CASNEHRGEQYF. The CDR3 region has the DNA TGCGCCAGCAACGAACACAGGGGCGAGCAGTACTTC.

The gene calls are TRBV27 and TRBJ1-4; a weak D match, TRBD1 (6 bases). This CDR3 region has 16 residues. Trimming took 5 bases from V and 8 from J, leaving 21 bases between them. The germline CDR1 and CDR2 sequences are MNHEY and SMNVEV (reference sequence). This CDR3 is CASSLAQGDAYEKLFF. The CDR3 DNA sequence: TGTGCCAGCAGTCTCGCACAGGGAGACGCTTACGAAAAACTGTTTTTT. The variable domain in full, with the rest retrieved from reference TRBV27 and TRBJ1-4, is EAQVTQNPRYLITVTGKKLTVTCSQNMNHEYMSWYRQDPGLGLRQIYYSMNVEVTDKGDVPEGYKVSRKEKRNFPLILESPSPNQTSLYFCASSLAQGDAYEKLFFGSGTQLSVL.

The chain combines TRBV9 with TRBJ1-1; TRBD1 might be the D (6 bases). The V and J ends lost 4 bases and 8 bases respectively, with 9 bases between them. The CDR3 sequence is 11 residues long. Germline CDR1 and CDR2: SGDLS and YYNGEE. The chain's CDR3 is CASSPGGEAFF. The CDR3 nucleotides are TGTGCCAGCAGCCCTGGGGGCGAAGCTTTCTTT.

This clone was counted once. The chain links TRBV28 to TRBJ1-3; D possibly corresponds to TRBD1 (5 bases). The CDR3 consists of 16 residues. V lost 2 bases and J lost 3, with 14 bases in between. Looked up from germline, CDR1 is MDHEN and CDR2 is SYDVKM. CDR3 amino acids: CASSLQGKEFGNTIYF. The DNA for the CDR3 is TGTGCCAGCAGTTTACAGGGTAAAGAGTTTGGAAACACCATATATTTT. The variable domain in full, completed from reference TRBV28 and TRBJ1-3, reads DVKVTQSSRYLVKRTGEKVFLECVQDMDHENMFWYRQDPGLGLRLIYFSYDVKMKEKGDIPEGYSVSREKKERFSLILESASTNQTSMYLCASSLQGKEFGNTIYFGEGSWLTVV.

The gene calls are TRBV30 and TRBJ2-7; 9 nucleotides match TRBD1. This CDR3 is built from 12 residues. CDR1 and CDR2 from the germline V gene are GTSNPN and SVGIG (reference sequence). Trimming at V came to 7 bases and at J to 3 bases, leaving 4 bases not matched to a gene. The CDR3 DNA follows: TGTGCCTTCACAGGGGGCTACTACGAGCAGTACTTC. It codes for CAFTGGYYEQYF. The variable domain in full, completed from reference TRBV30 and TRBJ2-7, reads SQTIHQWPATLVQPVGSPLSLECTVEGTSNPNLYWYRQAAGRGLQLLFYSVGIGQISSEVPQNLSASRPQDRQFILSSKKLLLSDSGFYLCAFTGGYYEQYFGPGTRLTVT.

This clone was found a few times. This rearrangement joins TRBV30 to TRBJ1-1; tentatively, D is TRBD1 (6 bases). V gave up 1 base and J gave up 0 bases, with 12 bases separating them. Germline CDR1 is GTSNPN and CDR2 is SVGIG (reference sequence). This CDR3 has 15 residues. CDR3 nucleotides: TGTGCCTGGAGTGGACCTACAGGGTTGAACACTGAAGCTTTCTTT. Its protein product is CAWSGPTGLNTEAFF.

This rearrangement joins TRBV14 to TRBJ2-5; a possible D gene is TRBD2 (6 bases). The ends were cut back, 3 bases at V and 3 bases at J, with 11 bases in the middle. CDR1 and CDR2 from the germline V gene are SGHDN and FVKESK. This CDR3 has 14 amino acids. CDR3 nucleotides: TGTGCCAGCAGCCAGCAGTGGGGGGAAGAGACCCAGTACTTC. Translated: CASSQQWGEETQYF.

The chain combines TRBV27 with TRBJ2-7; TRBD2 matches at 8 bases. V gave up 2 bases and J gave up 0 bases; unmatched junction bases: 18. This CDR3 contains 20 residues. Germline loops: CDR1 MNHEY, CDR2 SMNVEV (reference sequence). The CDR3 DNA follows: TGTGCCAGCAGTTTAGGCCCAAGGGTAGCGGGGCCACCGAGCTCCTACGAGCAGTACTTC. Amino acids: CASSLGPRVAGPPSSYEQYF.

This chain joins TRBV6-5 and TRBJ1-2; 9 bases map to TRBD1. Germline V lookup: CDR1 MNHEY, CDR2 SVGAGI. Trimming at V came to 0 bases and at J to 8 bases, leaving 7 bases not matched to a gene. This CDR3 has 15 residues. The CDR3 spells CASSYSETGGSGYTF. CDR3 nucleotide sequence: TGTGCCAGCAGTTACTCCGAGACAGGGGGTTCGGGCTACACCTTC.

The sample holds one count of this clone. The chain uses TRBV6-5 and TRBJ1-1, with D perhaps matching TRBD1 (5 bases). V lost 6 bases to trimming and J lost 6 bases, with 17 bases between them. Germline V CDR1 and CDR2: MNHEY, SVGAGI. The CDR3 has 14 residues. The CDR3 is CASRSGPRGSEAFF. CDR3 nucleotides: TGTGCCAGCAGATCCGGGCCGCGGGGGTCTGAAGCTTTCTTT.

This chain links TRBV5-1 with TRBJ1-2; 9 bases map to TRBD1. The CDR3 extends over 14 amino acids. The germline V gene encodes CDR1 SGHRS and CDR2 YFSETQ. V trimming: 0 bases; J trimming: 5 bases; junction bases outside the gene matches: 2. CDR3 loop: CASSLEGTGYGYTF. The CDR3 nucleotides read TGCGCCAGCAGCTTGGAGGGGACAGGGTATGGCTACACCTTC.

The chain links TRBV2 to TRBJ2-7, with TRBD2 as a possible D gene (7 bases). Germline V lookup: CDR1 SNHLY, CDR2 FYNNEI. V was clipped by 7 bases and J by 0 bases, with 10 bases between them. This CDR3 region has 13 residues. CDR3 sequence reads: CASKGGASYEQYF. CDR3 nucleotides: TGTGCCAGCAAAGGGGGGGCCTCCTACGAGCAGTACTTC.

The rearrangement links TRBV19 to TRBJ1-5; D is ambiguous. Germline CDR1 LNHDA, CDR2 SQIVND (reference sequence). The CDR3 totals 19 residues. V lost 3 bases and J lost 0, with 21 bases in between. CDR3 sequence (DNA): TGTGCCAGTAGTATCAGTCTTGGAGGGAACTTGTATAGCAATCAGCCCCAGCATTTT. Translation: CASSISLGGNLYSNQPQHF.

The chain combines TRBV4-2 with TRBJ2-7; no reliable D call. Trimming stripped 1 base from V and 3 bases from J, with 13 bases between. CDR1 LGHNA and CDR2 YNFKEQ come from the germline V gene. This CDR3 region has 15 residues. CDR3 DNA sequence: TGTGCCAGCAGCCAAGCGGTAGGAGTGGGCTACGAGCAGTACTTC. It specifies CASSQAVGVGYEQYF.

The V and J genes are TRBV6-5 and TRBJ1-1; D gene uncertain. Trimming stripped 6 bases from V and 7 bases from J, with 9 bases between. Germline V gene data show CDR1 as MNHEY and CDR2 as SVGAGI. The CDR3 runs 11 residues. Here the CDR3 reads CASRTSLEAFF. The CDR3 bases are TGTGCCAGCAGAACTTCACTTGAAGCTTTCTTT.

The CDR3: CASSPLRGRDEKLFF. In DNA, the CDR3 is TGTGCCAGCTCACCCCTTAGGGGGCGAGATGAAAAACTGTTTTTT. The V gene is TRBV18, the J gene TRBJ1-4, with TRBD1 matching 7 bases. V dropped 3 bases and J dropped 6; count of bases not matched to a gene: 7. CDR1 is KGHSH and CDR2 is LQKENI in the germline V gene. The CDR3 covers 15 residues.

In nucleotides, the CDR3 is TGCAGCGTTGCAAGGGAAGGACAGAACAATGAGCAGTTCTTC. Translated, it gives CSVAREGQNNEQFF. J is TRBJ2-1 and V is TRBV29-1, with a tentative D call TRBD1 (6 bases). Germline V CDR1 and CDR2: SQVTM, ANQGSEA. This CDR3 has 14 amino acids. Trimming removed 4 bases from V and 5 bases from J, with 15 bases in between.

This clone appeared once. This chain connects TRBV28 to TRBJ2-4; D is possibly TRBD1 (5 bases). From germline, CDR1 is MDHEN and CDR2 SYDVKM. Deletions cut 10 bases from V and 1 base from J, with 17 bases between. CDR3 length: 15 amino acids. CDR3 nucleotides: TGTGCCACAGGGCCCCAAGGGGCCGCCAAAAACATTCAGTACTTC. Translation gives CATGPQGAAKNIQYF.

The chain recombines TRBV7-9 with TRBJ2-7; TRBD2 might be the D (7 bases). CDR1 SEHNR and CDR2 FQNEAQ come from the germline V gene (reference sequence). With 1 base removed from V and 5 bases from J, the gap between germline ends came to 12 bases. CDR3 size: 14 residues. The CDR3 is CASSLGGGLNEQYF. The CDR3 nucleotides are TGTGCCAGCAGCTTAGGGGGGGGCCTGAACGAGCAGTACTTC.

The V and J genes are TRBV14 and TRBJ1-2; the D gene is possibly TRBD1 (6 bases). Deletions cut 5 bases from V and 2 bases from J, with 9 bases between. CDR3 size: 13 residues. The germline V gene has CDR1 SGHDN and CDR2 FVKESK. Written as DNA, the CDR3 is TGTGCCAGCAGCTCAGGACAGAACTATGGCTACACCTTC. Translating it yields CASSSGQNYGYTF.

This rearrangement joins TRBV9 to TRBJ2-3, with 8 nucleotides matching TRBD2. J was trimmed by 5 bases and V by 0 bases; bases with no gene match: 5. CDR1 SGDLS and CDR2 YYNGEE come from the germline V gene. The CDR3 is 15 residues long. CDR3 DNA sequence: TGTGCCAGCAGCGTAGACGGGGGGGCCGGAGATACGCAGTATTTT. It yields the protein CASSVDGGAGDTQYF.

This rearrangement joins TRBV6-1 to TRBJ1-2; 7 nucleotides line up with TRBD1. This CDR3 has 13 residues. The V gene end was trimmed by 4 bases and the J gene end by 4 bases; junction bases not matched to a gene: 3. Germline CDR1 is MNHNS and CDR2 is SASEGT. The CDR3 bases are TGTGCCAGCAGTGTTCAGGGGGTCTATGGCTACACCTTC. Encoded protein: CASSVQGVYGYTF.

This sequence joins TRBV7-9 and TRBJ2-2; D is unresolved. Germline CDR1 reads SEHNR; CDR2 reads FQNEAQ (reference sequence). CDR3 size: 11 residues. Between the trimmed V and J ends, which lost 1 base and 10 bases, there was a span of 4 bases. CDR3 sequence reads: CASSLGQELFF. CDR3 bases: TGTGCCAGCAGCTTAGGACAGGAGCTGTTTTTT.

The sample holds one count of this clone. The rearrangement links TRBV28 to TRBJ1-1, with 9 bases fitting TRBD1. CDR3 length: 13 residues. J was trimmed by 5 bases and V by 8 bases; bases with no gene match: 6. Germline CDR1 and CDR2: MDHEN and SYDVKM. The CDR3 loop is CASSDRGETEAFF. Written as DNA, the CDR3 is TGTGCCAGCTCGGACAGGGGTGAAACTGAAGCTTTCTTT.

The V call is TRBV19, the J call TRBJ2-7; tentative D call: TRBD2 (6 bases). In germline, CDR1 is LNHDA, CDR2 SQIVND (reference sequence). Trimming removed 0 bases from V and 2 bases from J, with 8 bases in between. This CDR3 is built from 14 residues. DNA for the CDR3: TGTGCCAGTAGTATAGATCCGGGGGCCTACGAGCAGTACTTC. This gives the protein CASSIDPGAYEQYF.

The chain recombines TRBV7-2 with TRBJ1-2; 9 bases match TRBD1. V dropped 3 bases and J dropped 6; count of bases not matched to a gene: 8. The CDR3 is 15 amino acids. Germline CDR1 is SGHTA and CDR2 is FQGNSA. The CDR3 loop reads CASSFWTGVEDGYTF. The CDR3 nucleotides read TGTGCCAGCAGCTTTTGGACAGGGGTCGAAGATGGCTACACCTTC.